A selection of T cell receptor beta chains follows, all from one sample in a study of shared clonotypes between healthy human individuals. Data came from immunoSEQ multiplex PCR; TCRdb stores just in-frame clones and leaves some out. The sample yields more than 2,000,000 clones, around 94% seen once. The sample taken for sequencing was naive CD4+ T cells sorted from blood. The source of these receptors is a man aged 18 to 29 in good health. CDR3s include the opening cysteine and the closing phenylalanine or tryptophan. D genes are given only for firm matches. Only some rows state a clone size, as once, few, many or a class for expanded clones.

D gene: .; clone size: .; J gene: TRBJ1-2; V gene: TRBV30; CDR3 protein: CAWSRGTGNYGYTF; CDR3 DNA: TGTGCCTGGAGTCGGGGGACTGGGAACTATGGCTACACCTTC
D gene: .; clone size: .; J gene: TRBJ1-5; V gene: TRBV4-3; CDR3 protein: CASSQDRVLPQHF; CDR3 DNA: TGCGCCAGCAGCCAAGATCGCGTATTGCCCCAGCATTTT
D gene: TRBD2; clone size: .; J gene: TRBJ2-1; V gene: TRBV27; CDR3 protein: CASSPGLAGFRPFF; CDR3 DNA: TGTGCCAGCAGTCCGGGACTAGCGGGATTCCGTCCGTTCTTC
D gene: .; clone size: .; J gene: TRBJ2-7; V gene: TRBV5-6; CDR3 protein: CASSFGETYEQYF; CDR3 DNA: TGTGCCAGCAGCTTTGGCGAAACCTACGAGCAGTACTTC
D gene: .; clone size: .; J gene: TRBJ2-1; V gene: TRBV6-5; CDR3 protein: CASSYPGEQFF; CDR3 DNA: TGTGCCAGCAGTTACCCGGGAGAGCAGTTCTTC
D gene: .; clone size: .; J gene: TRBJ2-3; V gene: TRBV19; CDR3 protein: CASSSGDTQYF; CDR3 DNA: TGTGCCAGTAGCTCTGGGGATACGCAGTATTTT
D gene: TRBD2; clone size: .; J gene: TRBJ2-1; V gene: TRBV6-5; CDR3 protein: CASSRGTSGGLEQFF; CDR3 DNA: TGTGCCAGCAGCCGCGGGACTAGCGGGGGGTTGGAGCAGTTCTTC
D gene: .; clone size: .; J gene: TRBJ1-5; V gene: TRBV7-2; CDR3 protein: CASSLDPGIQPQHF; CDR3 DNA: TGTGCCAGCAGCTTAGACCCAGGGATCCAGCCCCAGCATTTT
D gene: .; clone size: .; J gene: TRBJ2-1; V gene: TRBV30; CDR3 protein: CAQGGTRGSFSYNEQFF; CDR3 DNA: TGTGCCCAGGGGGGGACTAGGGGGTCATTCTCCTACAATGAGCAGTTCTTC
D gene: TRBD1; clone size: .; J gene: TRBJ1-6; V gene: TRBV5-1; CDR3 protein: CASSLADRVGNSPLHF; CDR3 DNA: TGCGCCAGCAGCTTGGCGGACAGGGTGGGGAATTCACCCCTCCACTTT
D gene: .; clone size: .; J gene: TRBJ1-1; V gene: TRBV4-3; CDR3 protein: CASSQEWQKNTEAFF; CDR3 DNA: TGCGCCAGCAGCCAAGAATGGCAGAAGAACACTGAAGCTTTCTTT
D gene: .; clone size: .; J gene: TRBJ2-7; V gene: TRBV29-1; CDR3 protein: CSAANYEQYF; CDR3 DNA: TGCAGCGCCGCCAACTACGAGCAGTACTTC
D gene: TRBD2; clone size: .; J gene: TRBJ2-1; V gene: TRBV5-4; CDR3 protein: CASSFSGGAANEQFF; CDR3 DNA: TGTGCCAGCAGCTTCTCGGGAGGGGCGGCGAATGAGCAGTTCTTC
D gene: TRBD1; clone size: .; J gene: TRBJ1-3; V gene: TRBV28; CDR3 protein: CASSFWGQGNFLGGNTIYF; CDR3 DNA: TGTGCCAGCAGTTTTTGGGGACAGGGAAACTTTTTGGGCGGAAACACCATATATTTT
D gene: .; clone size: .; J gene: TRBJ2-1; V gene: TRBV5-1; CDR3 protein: CASSPVQNNEQFF; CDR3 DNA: TGCGCCAGCAGCCCAGTACAAAACAATGAGCAGTTCTTC
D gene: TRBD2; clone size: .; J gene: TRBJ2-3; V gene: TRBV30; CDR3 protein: CAWKSGVGITDTQYF; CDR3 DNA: TGTGCCTGGAAGAGCGGGGTGGGAATCACAGATACGCAGTATTTT
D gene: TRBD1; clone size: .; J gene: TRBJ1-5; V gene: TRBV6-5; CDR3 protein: CASRKTGGVNQPQHF; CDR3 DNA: TGTGCCAGCCGAAAAACAGGGGGCGTCAATCAGCCCCAGCATTTT
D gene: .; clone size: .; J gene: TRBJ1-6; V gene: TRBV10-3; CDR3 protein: CAISLQGGRDNSPLHF; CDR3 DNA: TGTGCCATCAGTTTACAGGGAGGTAGGGATAATTCACCCCTCCACTTT
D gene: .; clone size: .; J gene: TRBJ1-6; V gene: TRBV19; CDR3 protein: CASSPNSGQGFNSPLHF; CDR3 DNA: TGTGCCAGTAGTCCCAACTCGGGGCAGGGCTTTAATTCACCCCTCCACTTT
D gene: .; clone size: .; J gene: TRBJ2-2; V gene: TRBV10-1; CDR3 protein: CASSEQRTGELFF; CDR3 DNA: TGCGCCAGCAGTGAACAGAGAACCGGGGAGCTGTTTTTT
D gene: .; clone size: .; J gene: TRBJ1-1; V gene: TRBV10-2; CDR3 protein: CASSDGLTEAFF; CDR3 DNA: TGCGCCAGCAGTGACGGGTTAACTGAAGCTTTCTTT
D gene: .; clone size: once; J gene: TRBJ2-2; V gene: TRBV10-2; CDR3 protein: CASSEWGPGELFF; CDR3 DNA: TGCGCCAGCAGTGAGTGGGGCCCCGGGGAGCTGTTTTTT
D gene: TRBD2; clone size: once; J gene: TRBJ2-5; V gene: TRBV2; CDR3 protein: CASTLAGGQETQYF; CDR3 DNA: TGTGCCAGCACCCTAGCGGGGGGCCAAGAGACCCAGTACTTC